This TCR beta chain is from a study of T cells after yellow fever vaccination. Findings and limits, study-wide: Post-booster repertoires again held most primary-vaccination clones (about 95% CD4, 80% to 90% CD8). Weaker overall was a secondary response that nonetheless peaked faster, on day 5 versus 15.

CDR3 length: 16 amino acids. Germline CDR1 reads MNHEY; CDR2 reads SVGEGT. V lost 8 bases and J 0 bases, leaving 19 bases between the germline ends. Remarks on this clonotype: Its antigen is not identified.

A universal primer site and UMIs were added as TCR cDNA was made by 5'RACE template switching. TCRdb reprocessed the 5' RACE reads via MiXCR and lists one record per CDR3 protein. Here the sample spans approximately 610,000 distinct CDR3 sequences, less than 20% being singletons. The sequences come from PBMCs, collected less than 6 days after the first yellow fever vaccination. The origin of this receptor is a man between 18 and 29 years old who received the YFV17D yellow fever vaccine. The rearrangement links TRBV6-2 or TRBV6-3 to TRBJ2-5; no clear D gene. The CDR3 coding sequence is TGTGCCAGCCATCTTAGGACGGACCCGTACCAAGAGACCCAGTACTTC. Protein sequence: CASHLRTDPYQETQYF.